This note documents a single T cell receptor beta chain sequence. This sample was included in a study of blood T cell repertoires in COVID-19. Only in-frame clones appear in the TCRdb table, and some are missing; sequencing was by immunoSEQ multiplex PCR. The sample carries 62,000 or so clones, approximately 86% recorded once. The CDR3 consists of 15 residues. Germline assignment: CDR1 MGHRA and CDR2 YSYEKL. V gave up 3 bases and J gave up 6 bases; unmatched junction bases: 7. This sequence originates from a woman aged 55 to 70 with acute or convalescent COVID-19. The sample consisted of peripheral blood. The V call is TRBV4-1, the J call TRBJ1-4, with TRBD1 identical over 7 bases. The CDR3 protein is CASSHTGTVDEKLFF. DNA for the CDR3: TGCGCCAGCAGCCATACCGGGACAGTCGATGAAAAACTGTTTTTT.